These T cell receptor beta chains were read from a single sample in a study of molecular identifiers for immune sequencing clone quantification. TCRdb redid the calling of the PCR reads with MiXCR, one entry per CDR3 protein. The sample comprises more than 450,000 distinct CDR3 sequences, about 26% of which are singletons, and under 0.8% rests with the top ten. The sequenced material came from naive CD8+ T cells from blood, with Jurkat cell RNA spiked in. All receptors come from a human donor in good health. Some libraries in this study had Jurkat cell RNA spiked in. Both conserved end residues are part of each CDR3. Each record gives: CDR3 protein, CDR3 DNA, D gene, V gene, clone size, J gene. The D gene is left open where the match is weak. Clone size appears in some rows only: once, few, many, or a class for an expanded clone.

CDR3aa: CASSQDTEDYTDTQYF
CDR3nt: TGTGCCAGCAGCCAAGATACGGAGGATTACACAGATACGCAGTATTTT
d_gene: NA
v_gene: TRBV14
abundance: many
j_gene: TRBJ2-3

CDR3aa: CASSEDRGIGGYTF
CDR3nt: TGTGCCAGCAGCGAGGACAGGGGCATTGGTGGCTACACCTTC
d_gene: TRBD1
v_gene: TRBV9
abundance: NA
j_gene: TRBJ1-2

CDR3aa: CASSLGRGLDEAFF
CDR3nt: TGTGCCAGCAGCTTAGGCAGGGGGCTGGATGAAGCTTTCTTT
d_gene: TRBD1
v_gene: TRBV7-9
abundance: many
j_gene: TRBJ1-1

CDR3aa: CASSFGSGTAYEQYF
CDR3nt: TGTGCCAGCAGCTTTGGCTCCGGGACGGCCTACGAGCAGTACTTC
d_gene: NA
v_gene: TRBV7-9
abundance: many
j_gene: TRBJ2-7

CDR3aa: CPSSSLGYNQPQHF
CDR3nt: TGTCCCAGCAGTTCGCTAGGGTACAATCAGCCCCAGCATTTT
d_gene: NA
v_gene: TRBV27
abundance: NA
j_gene: TRBJ1-5

CDR3aa: CSARGEAGGPYEQYF
CDR3nt: TGCAGTGCTAGAGGGGAGGCAGGGGGACCATACGAGCAGTACTTC
d_gene: NA
v_gene: TRBV20-1
abundance: NA
j_gene: TRBJ2-7

CDR3aa: CASSQDGAFSYEQYF
CDR3nt: TGCGCCAGCAGCCAAGACGGGGCGTTCTCCTACGAGCAGTACTTC
d_gene: NA
v_gene: TRBV4-3
abundance: NA
j_gene: TRBJ2-7

CDR3aa: CASSVVPTIGTTYEQYF
CDR3nt: TGTGCCAGCAGCGTAGTACCGACCATCGGGACAACCTACGAGCAGTACTTC
d_gene: NA
v_gene: TRBV9
abundance: NA
j_gene: TRBJ2-7

CDR3aa: CASSWPTTPPNTGELFF
CDR3nt: TGTGCCAGCAGTTGGCCGACTACTCCACCTAACACCGGGGAGCTGTTTTTT
d_gene: NA
v_gene: TRBV12-3/TRBV12-4
abundance: NA
j_gene: TRBJ2-2

CDR3aa: CASSLAEGLVADTQYF
CDR3nt: TGTGCCAGCAGCTTAGCGGAGGGACTAGTTGCAGATACGCAGTATTTT
d_gene: TRBD2
v_gene: TRBV11-2
abundance: many
j_gene: TRBJ2-3

CDR3aa: CASSLWGSYNEQFF
CDR3nt: TGTGCCAGCAGTTTATGGGGGTCTTACAATGAGCAGTTCTTC
d_gene: NA
v_gene: TRBV28
abundance: few
j_gene: TRBJ2-1

CDR3aa: CASSYGAATNTEAFF
CDR3nt: TGTGCCAGCAGTTATGGCGCAGCCACGAACACTGAAGCTTTCTTT
d_gene: NA
v_gene: TRBV6-5
abundance: NA
j_gene: TRBJ1-1

CDR3aa: CASSQDEDGELFF
CDR3nt: TGCGCCAGCAGCCAAGATGAGGACGGGGAGCTGTTTTTT
d_gene: NA
v_gene: TRBV4-1
abundance: few
j_gene: TRBJ2-2

CDR3aa: CASRLRTTSSYEQYF
CDR3nt: TGTGCCAGCAGACTAAGGACGACAAGCTCCTACGAGCAGTACTTC
d_gene: NA
v_gene: TRBV6-5
abundance: NA
j_gene: TRBJ2-7

CDR3aa: CASSGSGGSYNEQFF
CDR3nt: TGTGCCAGCAGCGGCAGCGGGGGCTCCTACAATGAGCAGTTCTTC
d_gene: TRBD2
v_gene: TRBV7-9
abundance: NA
j_gene: TRBJ2-1

CDR3aa: CASSVPSGNTIYF
CDR3nt: TGTGCCAGCAGCGTACCATCCGGAAACACCATATATTTT
d_gene: NA
v_gene: TRBV9
abundance: few
j_gene: TRBJ1-3

CDR3aa: CSARSDRDYTF
CDR3nt: TGCAGTGCTAGGTCAGACAGGGACTACACCTTC
d_gene: TRBD1
v_gene: TRBV20-1
abundance: NA
j_gene: TRBJ1-2

CDR3aa: CASSLASLAYTGELFF
CDR3nt: TGTGCCAGCAGCTTAGCTTCCCTAGCGTACACCGGGGAGCTGTTTTTT
d_gene: NA
v_gene: TRBV7-9
abundance: many
j_gene: TRBJ2-2

CDR3aa: CASTPRQGFILYEQYF
CDR3nt: TGTGCCAGCACTCCCCGACAGGGGTTTATCCTCTACGAGCAGTACTTC
d_gene: TRBD1
v_gene: TRBV6-5
abundance: many
j_gene: TRBJ2-7

CDR3aa: CASSQDGGSTDTQYF
CDR3nt: TGCGCCAGCAGCCAAGATGGGGGTAGCACAGATACGCAGTATTTT
d_gene: NA
v_gene: TRBV4-3
abundance: many
j_gene: TRBJ2-3

CDR3aa: CASSQDWYGYTF
CDR3nt: TGTGCCAGCAGCCAAGATTGGTATGGCTACACCTTC
d_gene: NA
v_gene: TRBV3-1
abundance: NA
j_gene: TRBJ1-2

CDR3aa: CASSEGLAGTTDTQYF
CDR3nt: TGTGCCAGCAGTGAGGGACTAGCGGGAACCACAGATACGCAGTATTTT
d_gene: TRBD2
v_gene: TRBV9
abundance: NA
j_gene: TRBJ2-3

CDR3aa: CASSLEGGALADTQYF
CDR3nt: TGTGCCAGCAGCTTAGAAGGCGGGGCCTTGGCAGATACGCAGTATTTT
d_gene: NA
v_gene: TRBV7-2
abundance: many
j_gene: TRBJ2-3

CDR3aa: CASSSGLAADTQYF
CDR3nt: TGTGCCAGCAGCTCTGGACTAGCGGCAGATACGCAGTATTTT
d_gene: TRBD2
v_gene: TRBV7-2
abundance: many
j_gene: TRBJ2-3